This entry features one T cell receptor (beta chain) sequence. The antigen remains undetermined. The data were obtained in a study of T cell responses to AZD1222 COVID-19 vaccine. Study-level findings and limits: Samples come after the peak T cell response, not at day 14. Two AZD1222 doses significantly raised spike-specific TCR breadth and depth over controls.

Trimming left V 3 bases short and J 4 bases short, with 6 bases between. CDR1 and CDR2 (germline): MDHEN, SYDVKM. CDR3 length: 12 amino acids. Assay used: immunoSEQ multiplex PCR; TCRdb lists only in-frame clones, some missing. The repertoire holds 150,000 to 200,000 clones, with 88% as singletons. This specimen was peripheral blood, taken 28 days after the second AZD1222 dose. The chain joins TRBV28 to TRBJ1-1; no clear D gene. The TCR comes from an adult who received the AZD1222 COVID-19 vaccine. The chain's CDR3 is CASSFSATEAFF. The DNA of the CDR3 is TGTGCCAGCAGTTTTTCGGCCACTGAAGCTTTCTTT.